This TCR beta chain was identified in a study of T cells in Graves' hyperthyroidism and ophthalmopathy. Broader study findings: The model foresaw ophthalmopathy a median roughly 6 months prior to onset.

Researchers amplified the TCR beta CDR3 regions from RNA transcripts. The HTBI primer set drove a first-round RT-PCR of the TCR CDR3. TCRdb re-called the multiplex PCR reads through MiXCR, storing one row per CDR3 protein. The sample includes about 250,000 distinct CDR3 sequences, roughly 22% of them seen just once. CDR3 length: 12 residues. The V end lost 8 bases, the J end lost 4 bases, and 10 bases lay between the germline ends. The germline gives CDR1 KGHDR, CDR2 SFDVKD. This clonotype was recorded many times. Antigen: not known. Sample: blood. The clonotype was recovered from a woman between 40 and 55 years old with Graves' ophthalmopathy. The chain recombines TRBV24-1 with TRBJ1-2; unclear D gene. In DNA, the CDR3 is TGTGCCACCACCCAACGCCTCTATGGCTACACCTTC. Encoded protein: CATTQRLYGYTF.